One T cell receptor (beta chain) is described in this entry. V shed 5 bases and J shed 8 bases, with 13 bases lying between them. This CDR3 spans 14 amino acids. From germline, CDR1 is MNHNY and CDR2 SVGAGI (reference sequence). Profiling relied on immunoSEQ multiplex PCR, and the TCRdb table lists in-frame clones only, not all of them. The sample yields about 140,000 clones, roughly 78% seen once. The data were taken from a study of blood T cell repertoires in COVID-19. Study context: Samples of COVID-19 (acute and convalescent) were obtained from the United States, Italy and Spain.

This TCR came from a man in his 60s with acute or convalescent COVID-19. The sequenced sample consisted of peripheral blood. The rearrangement links TRBV6-6 to TRBJ1-6, with D possibly matching TRBD1 (5 bases). CDR3 coding DNA: TGTGCCAGCAGTGACAGCAGGCTGGATTCACCCCTCCACTTT. Translation: CASSDSRLDSPLHF.